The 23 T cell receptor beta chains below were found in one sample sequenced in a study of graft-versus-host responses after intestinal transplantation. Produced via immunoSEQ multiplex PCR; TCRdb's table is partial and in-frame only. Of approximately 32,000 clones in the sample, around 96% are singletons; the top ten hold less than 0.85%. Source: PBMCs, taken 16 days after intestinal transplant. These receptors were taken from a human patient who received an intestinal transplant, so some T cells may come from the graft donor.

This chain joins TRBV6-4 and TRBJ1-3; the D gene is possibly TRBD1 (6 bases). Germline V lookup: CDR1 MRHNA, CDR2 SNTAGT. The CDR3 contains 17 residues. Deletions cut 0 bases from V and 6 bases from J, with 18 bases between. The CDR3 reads CASSDSIHRTEENTIYF. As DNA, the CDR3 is TGTGCCAGCAGTGACTCAATTCACCGGACAGAAGAAAACACCATATATTTT.

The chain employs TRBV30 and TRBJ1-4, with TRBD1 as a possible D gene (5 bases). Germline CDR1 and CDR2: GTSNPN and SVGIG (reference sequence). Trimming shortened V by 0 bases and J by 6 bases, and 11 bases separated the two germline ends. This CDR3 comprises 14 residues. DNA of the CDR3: TGTGCCTGGAGTGTAGGGGACCTACATGAAAAACTGTTTTTT. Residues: CAWSVGDLHEKLFF. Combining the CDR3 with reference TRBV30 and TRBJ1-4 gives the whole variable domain SQTIHQWPATLVQPVGSPLSLECTVEGTSNPNLYWYRQAAGRGLQLLFYSVGIGQISSEVPQNLSASRPQDRQFILSSKKLLLSDSGFYLCAWSVGDLHEKLFFGSGTQLSVL.

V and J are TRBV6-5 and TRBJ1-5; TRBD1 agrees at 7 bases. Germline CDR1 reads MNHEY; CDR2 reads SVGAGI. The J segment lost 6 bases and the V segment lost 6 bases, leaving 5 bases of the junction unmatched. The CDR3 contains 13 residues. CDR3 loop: CASSPTGTQPQHF. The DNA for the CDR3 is TGTGCCAGCAGCCCGACAGGGACTCAGCCCCAGCATTTT.

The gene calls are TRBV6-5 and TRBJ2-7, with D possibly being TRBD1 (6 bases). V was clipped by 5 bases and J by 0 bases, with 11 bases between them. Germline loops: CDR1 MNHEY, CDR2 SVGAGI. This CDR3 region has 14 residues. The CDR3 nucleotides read TGTGCCAGCAGTGAACACAGGGCCTCCTACGAGCAGTACTTC. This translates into CASSEHRASYEQYF.

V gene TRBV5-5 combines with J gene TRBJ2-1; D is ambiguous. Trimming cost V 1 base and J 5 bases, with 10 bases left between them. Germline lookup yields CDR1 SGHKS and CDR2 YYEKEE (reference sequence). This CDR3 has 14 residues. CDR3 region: CASSLYAGDNEQFF. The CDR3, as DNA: TGTGCCAGCAGCTTGTACGCCGGAGACAATGAGCAGTTCTTC.

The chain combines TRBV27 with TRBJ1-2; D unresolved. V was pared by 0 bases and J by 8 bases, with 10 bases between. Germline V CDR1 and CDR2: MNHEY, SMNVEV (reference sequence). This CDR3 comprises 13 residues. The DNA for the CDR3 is TGTGCCAGCAGTTTATCGGACGGACGGGGCTACACCTTC. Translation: CASSLSDGRGYTF.

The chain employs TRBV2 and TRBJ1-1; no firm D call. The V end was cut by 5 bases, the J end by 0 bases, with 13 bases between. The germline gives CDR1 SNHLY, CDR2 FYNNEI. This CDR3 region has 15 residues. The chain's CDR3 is CASSSVPEVNTEAFF. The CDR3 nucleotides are TGTGCCAGCAGTTCGGTCCCCGAGGTGAACACTGAAGCTTTCTTT.

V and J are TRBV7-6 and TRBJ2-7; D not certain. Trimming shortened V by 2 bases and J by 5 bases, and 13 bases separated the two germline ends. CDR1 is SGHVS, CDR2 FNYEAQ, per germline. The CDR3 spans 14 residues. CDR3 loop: CASSLWVSENEQYF. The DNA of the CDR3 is TGTGCCAGCAGCTTATGGGTATCGGAGAACGAGCAGTACTTC.

The CDR3 nucleotides are TGTGCCAGCAGCCCCCGACAGCCCAATGAGCAGTTCTTC. Translation: CASSPRQPNEQFF. The chain links TRBV13 to TRBJ2-1; D may be TRBD1 (5 bases). Trimming removed 5 bases at V and 6 bases at J, with 11 bases between. This CDR3 region has 13 residues. The V gene's germline CDR1 is PRHDT and CDR2 FYEKMQ (reference sequence).

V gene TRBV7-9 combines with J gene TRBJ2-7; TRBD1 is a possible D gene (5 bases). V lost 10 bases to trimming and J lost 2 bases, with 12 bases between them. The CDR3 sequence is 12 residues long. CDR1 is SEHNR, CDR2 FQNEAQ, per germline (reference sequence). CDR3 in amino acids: CATLDSPYEQYF. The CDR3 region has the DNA TGTGCCACCCTAGACAGTCCCTACGAGCAGTACTTC.

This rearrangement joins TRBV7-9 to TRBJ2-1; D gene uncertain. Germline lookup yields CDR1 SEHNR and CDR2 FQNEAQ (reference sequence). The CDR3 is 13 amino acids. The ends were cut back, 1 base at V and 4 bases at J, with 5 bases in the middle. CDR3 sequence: CASSLGSYNEQFF. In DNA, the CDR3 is TGTGCCAGCAGCTTAGGTTCTTACAATGAGCAGTTCTTC.

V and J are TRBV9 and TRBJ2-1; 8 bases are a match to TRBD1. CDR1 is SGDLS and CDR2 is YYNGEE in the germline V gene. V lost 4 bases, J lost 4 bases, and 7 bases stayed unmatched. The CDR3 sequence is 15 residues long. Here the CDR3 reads CASSPRDRIYNEQFF. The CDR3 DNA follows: TGTGCCAGCAGCCCGCGGGACAGGATTTACAATGAGCAGTTCTTC.

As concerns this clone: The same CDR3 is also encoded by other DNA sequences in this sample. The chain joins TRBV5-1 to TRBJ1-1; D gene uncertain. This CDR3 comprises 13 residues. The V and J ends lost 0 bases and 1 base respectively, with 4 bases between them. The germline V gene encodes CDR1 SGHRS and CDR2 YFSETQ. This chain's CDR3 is CASSLAGNTEAFF. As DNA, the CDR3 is TGCGCCAGCAGCTTGGCCGGGAACACTGAAGCTTTCTTT.

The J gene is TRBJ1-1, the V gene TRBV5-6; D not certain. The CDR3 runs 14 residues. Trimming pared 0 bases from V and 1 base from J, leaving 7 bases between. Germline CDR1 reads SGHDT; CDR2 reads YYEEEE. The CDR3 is CASSLALGNTEAFF. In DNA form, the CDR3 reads TGTGCCAGCAGCTTGGCCCTGGGGAACACTGAAGCTTTCTTT. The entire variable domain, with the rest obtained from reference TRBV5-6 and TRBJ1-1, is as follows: DAGVTQSPTHLIKTRGQQVTLRCSPKSGHDTVSWYQQALGQGPQFIFQYYEEEERQRGNFPDRFSGHQFPNYSSELNVNALLLGDSALYLCASSLALGNTEAFFGQGTRLTVV.

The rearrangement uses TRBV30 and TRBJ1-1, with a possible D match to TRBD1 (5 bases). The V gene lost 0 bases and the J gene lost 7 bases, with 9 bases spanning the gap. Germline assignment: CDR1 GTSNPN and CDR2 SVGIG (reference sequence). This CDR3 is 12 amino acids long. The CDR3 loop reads CAWSVGDHEAFF. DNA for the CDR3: TGTGCCTGGAGTGTAGGGGATCATGAAGCTTTCTTT.

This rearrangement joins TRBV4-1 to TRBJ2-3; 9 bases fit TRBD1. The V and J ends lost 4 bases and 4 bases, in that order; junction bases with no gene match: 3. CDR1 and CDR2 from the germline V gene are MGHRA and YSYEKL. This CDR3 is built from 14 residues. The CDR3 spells CASSPGQGADTQYF. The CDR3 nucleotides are TGCGCCAGCAGCCCGGGACAGGGCGCAGATACGCAGTATTTT.

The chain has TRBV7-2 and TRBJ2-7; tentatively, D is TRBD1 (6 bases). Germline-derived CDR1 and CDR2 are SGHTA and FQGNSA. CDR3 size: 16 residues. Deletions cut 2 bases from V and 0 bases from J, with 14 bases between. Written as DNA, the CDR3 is TGTGCCAGCAGCTTAAGTCTAGGACAGAGCTCCTACGAGCAGTACTTC. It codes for CASSLSLGQSSYEQYF.

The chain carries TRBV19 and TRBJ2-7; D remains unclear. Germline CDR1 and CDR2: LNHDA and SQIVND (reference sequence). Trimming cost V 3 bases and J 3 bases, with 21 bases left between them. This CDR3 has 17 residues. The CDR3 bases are TGTGCCAGTAGTATGGTCACCTCGATCGGGTATAACTACGAGCAGTACTTC. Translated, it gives CASSMVTSIGYNYEQYF.

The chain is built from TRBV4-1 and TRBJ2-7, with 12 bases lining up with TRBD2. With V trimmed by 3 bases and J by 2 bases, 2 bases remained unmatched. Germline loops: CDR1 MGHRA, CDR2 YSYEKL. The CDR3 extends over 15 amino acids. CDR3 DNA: TGCGCCAGCAGCCAGCTAGCGGGAGGGCCCTACGAGCAGTACTTC. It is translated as CASSQLAGGPYEQYF.

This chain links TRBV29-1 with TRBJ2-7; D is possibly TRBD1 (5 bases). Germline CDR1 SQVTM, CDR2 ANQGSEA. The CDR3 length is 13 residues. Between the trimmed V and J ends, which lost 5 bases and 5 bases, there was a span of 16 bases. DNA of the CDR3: TGCAGCGTTAGGACACCTACCACCGACGAGCAGTACTTC. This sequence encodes CSVRTPTTDEQYF.

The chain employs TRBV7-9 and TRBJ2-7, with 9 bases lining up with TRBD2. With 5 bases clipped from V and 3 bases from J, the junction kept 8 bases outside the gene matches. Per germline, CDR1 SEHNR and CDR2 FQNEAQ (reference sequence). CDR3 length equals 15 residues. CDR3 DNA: TGTGCCAGCAGCGCCCTCACAGCGGGAGGCTACGAGCAGTACTTC. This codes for CASSALTAGGYEQYF. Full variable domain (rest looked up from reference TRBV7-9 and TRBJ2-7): DTGVSQNPRHKITKRGQNVTFRCDPISEHNRLYWYRQTLGQGPEFLTYFQNEAQLEKSRLLSDRFSAERPKGSFSTLEIQRTEQGDSAMYLCASSALTAGGYEQYFGPGTRLTVT.

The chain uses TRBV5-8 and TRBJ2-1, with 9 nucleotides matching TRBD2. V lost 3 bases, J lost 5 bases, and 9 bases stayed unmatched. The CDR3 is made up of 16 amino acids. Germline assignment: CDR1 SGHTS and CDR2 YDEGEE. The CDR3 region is CASSSLAGEGNNEQFF. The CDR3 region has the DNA TGTGCCAGCAGCTCCTTAGCGGGAGAAGGCAACAATGAGCAGTTCTTC.

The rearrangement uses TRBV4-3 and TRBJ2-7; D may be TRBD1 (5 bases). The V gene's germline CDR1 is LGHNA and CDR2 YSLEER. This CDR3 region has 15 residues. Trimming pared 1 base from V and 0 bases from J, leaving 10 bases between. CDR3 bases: TGCGCCAGCAGCCAAGGAACAGGAGTCTCCTACGAGCAGTACTTC. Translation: CASSQGTGVSYEQYF.